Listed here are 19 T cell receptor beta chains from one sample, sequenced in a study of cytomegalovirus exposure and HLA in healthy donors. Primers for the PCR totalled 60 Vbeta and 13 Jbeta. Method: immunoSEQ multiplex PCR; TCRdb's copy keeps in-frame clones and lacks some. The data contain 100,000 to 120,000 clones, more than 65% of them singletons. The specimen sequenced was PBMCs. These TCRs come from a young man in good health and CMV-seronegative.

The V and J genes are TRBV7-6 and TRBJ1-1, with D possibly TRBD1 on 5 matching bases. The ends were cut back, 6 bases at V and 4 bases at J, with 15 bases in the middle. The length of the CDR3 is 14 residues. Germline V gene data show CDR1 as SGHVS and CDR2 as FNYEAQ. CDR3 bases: TGTGCCAGCAGAAACCCCAGGGATGGCACTGAAGCTTTCTTT. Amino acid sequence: CASRNPRDGTEAFF.

CDR3 DNA: TGTGCCAGCAGCTTATCCCCAGGGGCAGACTACGAGCAGTACTTC. Protein product: CASSLSPGADYEQYF. J is TRBJ2-7 and V is TRBV7-2, with D perhaps TRBD1 (6 bases). Trimming shortened V by 2 bases and J by 3 bases, and 14 bases separated the two germline ends. Germline V gives CDR1 SGHTA, CDR2 FQGNSA. CDR3 length: 15 residues.

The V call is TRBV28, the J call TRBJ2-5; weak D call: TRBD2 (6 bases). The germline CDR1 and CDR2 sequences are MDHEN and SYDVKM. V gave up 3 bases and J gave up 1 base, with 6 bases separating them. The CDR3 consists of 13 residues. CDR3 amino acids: CASSLEGQETQYF. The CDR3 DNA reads TGTGCCAGCAGTTTGGAGGGCCAAGAGACCCAGTACTTC.

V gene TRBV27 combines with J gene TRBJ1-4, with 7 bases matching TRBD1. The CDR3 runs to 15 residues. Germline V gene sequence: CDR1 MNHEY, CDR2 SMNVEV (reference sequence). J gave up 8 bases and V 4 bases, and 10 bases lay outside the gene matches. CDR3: CASSSVARGEEKLFF. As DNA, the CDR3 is TGTGCCAGCAGTTCCGTGGCCAGGGGGGAGGAAAAACTGTTTTTT.

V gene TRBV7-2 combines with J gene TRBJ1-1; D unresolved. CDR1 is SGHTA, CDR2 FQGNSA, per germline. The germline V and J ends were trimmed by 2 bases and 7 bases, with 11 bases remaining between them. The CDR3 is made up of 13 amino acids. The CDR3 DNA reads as TGTGCCAGCAGCTTACGGGAAAGGATTGAAGCTTTCTTT. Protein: CASSLRERIEAFF.

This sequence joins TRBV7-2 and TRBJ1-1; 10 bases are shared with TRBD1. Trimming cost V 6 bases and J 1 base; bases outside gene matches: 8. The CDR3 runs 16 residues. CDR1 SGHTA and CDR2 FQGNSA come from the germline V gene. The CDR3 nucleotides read TGTGCCAGCAGAGCCCGGGACAGGGGACCGAACACTGAAGCTTTCTTT. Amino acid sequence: CASRARDRGPNTEAFF.

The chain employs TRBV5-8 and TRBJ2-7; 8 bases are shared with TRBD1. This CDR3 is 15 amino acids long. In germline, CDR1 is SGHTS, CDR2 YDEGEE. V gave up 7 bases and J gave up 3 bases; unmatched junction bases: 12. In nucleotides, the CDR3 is TGTGCCAGCGTAATAGCAGGGGGCGTTCTCTACGAGCAGTACTTC. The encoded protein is CASVIAGGVLYEQYF.

The CDR3 spells CASSSGPTDILNTGELFF. The CDR3 coding sequence is TGTGCCAGTAGTTCCGGCCCCACTGACATCCTGAACACCGGGGAGCTGTTTTTT. The chain uses TRBV19 and TRBJ2-2; the D is unclear. The CDR3 runs to 18 residues. V gave up 5 bases and J gave up 1 base, with 20 bases separating them. Germline V gives CDR1 LNHDA, CDR2 SQIVND (reference sequence). Combining the CDR3 with reference TRBV19 and TRBJ2-2 gives the whole variable domain DGGITQSPKYLFRKEGQNVTLSCEQNLNHDAMYWYRQDPGQGLRLIYYSQIVNDFQKGDIAEGYSVSREKKESFPLTVTSAQKNPTAFYLCASSSGPTDILNTGELFFGEGSRLTVL.

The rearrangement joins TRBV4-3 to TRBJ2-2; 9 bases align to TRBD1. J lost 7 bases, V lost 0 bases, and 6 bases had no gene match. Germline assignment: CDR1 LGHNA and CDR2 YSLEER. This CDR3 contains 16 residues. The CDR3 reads CASSQDREDRGGELFF. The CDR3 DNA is TGCGCCAGCAGCCAAGATCGTGAGGACAGGGGCGGGGAGCTGTTTTTT.

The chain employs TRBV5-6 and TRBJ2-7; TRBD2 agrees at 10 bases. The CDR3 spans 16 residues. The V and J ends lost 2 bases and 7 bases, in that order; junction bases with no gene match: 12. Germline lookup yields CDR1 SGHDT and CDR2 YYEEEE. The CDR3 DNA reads TGTGCCAGCAGCTTCGGGCCAAGCGGGAGGGTCTATGAGCAGTACTTC. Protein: CASSFGPSGRVYEQYF.

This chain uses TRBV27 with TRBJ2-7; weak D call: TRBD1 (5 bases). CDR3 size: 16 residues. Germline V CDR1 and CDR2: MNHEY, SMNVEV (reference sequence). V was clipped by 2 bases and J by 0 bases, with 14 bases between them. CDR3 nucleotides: TGTGCCAGCAGTTTACGCACAGGTTTGAGCTCCTACGAGCAGTACTTC. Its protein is CASSLRTGLSSYEQYF.

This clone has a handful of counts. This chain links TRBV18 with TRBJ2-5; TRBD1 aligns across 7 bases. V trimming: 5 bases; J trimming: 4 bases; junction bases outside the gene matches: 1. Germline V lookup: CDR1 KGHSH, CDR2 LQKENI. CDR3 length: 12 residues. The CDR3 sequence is CASSAGGETQYF. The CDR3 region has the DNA TGTGCCAGCTCAGCAGGGGGAGAGACCCAGTACTTC. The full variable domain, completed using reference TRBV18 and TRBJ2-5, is NAGVMQNPRHLVRRRGQEARLRCSPMKGHSHVYWYRQLPEEGLKFMVYLQKENIIDESGMPKERFSAEFPKEGPSILRIQQVVRGDSAAYFCASSAGGETQYFGPGTRLLVL.

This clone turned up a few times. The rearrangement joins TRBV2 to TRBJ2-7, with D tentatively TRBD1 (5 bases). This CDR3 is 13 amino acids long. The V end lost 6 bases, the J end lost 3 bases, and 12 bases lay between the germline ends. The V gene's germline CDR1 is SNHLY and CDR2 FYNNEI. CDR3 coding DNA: TGTGCCAGCAGCAGACAGATGTACTACGAGCAGTACTTC. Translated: CASSRQMYYEQYF.

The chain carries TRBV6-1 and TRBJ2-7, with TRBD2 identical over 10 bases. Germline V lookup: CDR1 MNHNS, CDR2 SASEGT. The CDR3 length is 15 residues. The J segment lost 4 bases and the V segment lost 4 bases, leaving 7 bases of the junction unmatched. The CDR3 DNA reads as TGTGCCAGCAGTGTCCTTCTAGCGGGAGAGTACGAGCAGTACTTC. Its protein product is CASSVLLAGEYEQYF.

CDR3: CASSSGHRGGNQPQHF. The CDR3 DNA reads TGTGCCAGCAGCTCGGGCCACAGGGGTGGCAATCAGCCCCAGCATTTT. This sequence joins TRBV7-2 and TRBJ1-5; 7 bases line up with TRBD1. The CDR3 length is 16 residues. Germline V CDR1 and CDR2: SGHTA, FQGNSA. The J segment lost 2 bases and the V segment lost 4 bases, leaving 8 bases of the junction unmatched.

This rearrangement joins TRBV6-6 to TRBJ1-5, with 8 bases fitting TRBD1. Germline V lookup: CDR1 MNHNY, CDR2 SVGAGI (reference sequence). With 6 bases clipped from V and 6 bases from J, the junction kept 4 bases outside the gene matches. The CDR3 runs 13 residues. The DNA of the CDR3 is TGTGCCAGCAGCTTACAGGGGGGTCAGCCCCAGCATTTT. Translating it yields CASSLQGGQPQHF.

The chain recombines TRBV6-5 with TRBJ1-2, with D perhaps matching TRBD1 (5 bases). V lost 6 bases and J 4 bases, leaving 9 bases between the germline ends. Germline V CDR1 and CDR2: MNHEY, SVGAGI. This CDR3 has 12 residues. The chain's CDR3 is CASRQDLYGYTF. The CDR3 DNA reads TGTGCCAGCAGACAGGACCTCTATGGCTACACCTTC.

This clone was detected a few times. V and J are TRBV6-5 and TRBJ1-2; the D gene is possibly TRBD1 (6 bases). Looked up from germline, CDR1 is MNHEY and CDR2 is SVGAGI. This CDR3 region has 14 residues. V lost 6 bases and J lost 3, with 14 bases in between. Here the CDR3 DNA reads TGTGCCAGCAGGAAGCAGGGGAATGACTATGGCTACACCTTC. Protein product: CASRKQGNDYGYTF.

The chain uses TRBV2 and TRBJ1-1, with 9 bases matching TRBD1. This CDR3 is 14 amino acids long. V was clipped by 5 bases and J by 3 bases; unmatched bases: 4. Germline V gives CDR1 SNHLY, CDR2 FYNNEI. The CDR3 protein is CASSNRGPDTEAFF. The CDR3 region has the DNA TGTGCCAGCAGTAACAGGGGGCCGGACACTGAAGCTTTCTTT.